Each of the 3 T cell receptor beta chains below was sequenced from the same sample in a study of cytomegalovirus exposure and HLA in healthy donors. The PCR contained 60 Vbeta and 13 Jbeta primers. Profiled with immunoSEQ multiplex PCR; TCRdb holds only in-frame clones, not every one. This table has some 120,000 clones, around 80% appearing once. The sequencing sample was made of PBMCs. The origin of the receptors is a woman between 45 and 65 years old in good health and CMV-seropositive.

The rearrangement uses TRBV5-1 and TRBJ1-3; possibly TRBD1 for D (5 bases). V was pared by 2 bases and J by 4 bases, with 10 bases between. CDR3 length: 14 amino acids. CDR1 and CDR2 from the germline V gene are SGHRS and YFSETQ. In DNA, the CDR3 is TGCGCCAGCAGCTTAGGGGAACTGGGAAACACCATATATTTT. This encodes CASSLGELGNTIYF.

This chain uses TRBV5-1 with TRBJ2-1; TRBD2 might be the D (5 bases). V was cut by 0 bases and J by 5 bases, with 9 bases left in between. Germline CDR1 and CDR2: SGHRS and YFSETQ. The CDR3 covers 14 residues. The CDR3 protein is CASSLGETNNEQFF. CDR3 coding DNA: TGCGCCAGCAGCTTGGGGGAGACTAACAATGAGCAGTTCTTC. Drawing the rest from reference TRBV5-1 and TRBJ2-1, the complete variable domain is KAGVTQTPRYLIKTRGQQVTLSCSPISGHRSVSWYQQTPGQGLQFLFEYFSETQRNKGNFPGRFSGRQFSNSRSEMNVSTLELGDSALYLCASSLGETNNEQFFGPGTRLTVL.

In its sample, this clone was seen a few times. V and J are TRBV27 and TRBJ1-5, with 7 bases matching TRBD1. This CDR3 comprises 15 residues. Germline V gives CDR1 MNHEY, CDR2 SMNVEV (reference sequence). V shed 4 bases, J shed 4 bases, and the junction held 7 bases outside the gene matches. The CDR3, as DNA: TGTGCCAGCAGTTCGAGTTCAGGGGGGAATCAGCCCCAGCATTTT. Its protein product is CASSSSSGGNQPQHF.